This T cell receptor beta chain is drawn from a study of CD8 T cells in Susac syndrome (dated by TCRdb to the late 2010s). The study in broad terms: Repertoire sequencing was used to test whether CD8+ T cell activation and differentiation in Susac syndrome was antigen driven.

Overall study results and their limits: The number of individuals in the TCR sequencing and HLA analysis was acknowledged as relatively small.

High-throughput TCR beta sequencing profiled peripheral blood CD8+ and CD4+ T cells from healthy donors, Susac syndrome patients and multiple sclerosis patients. Treatment-naive patients with stable or active relapsing-remitting disease fulfilling revised McDonald criteria were used as multiple sclerosis controls. Bulk CD8+ and CD4+ T cells were purified by magnetic negative isolation, while CD8+ TEMRA cells were enriched using FACS. Blood was drawn into EDTA tubes, processed within 24 hours, and PBMCs were isolated by density gradient centrifugation. PBMCs intended for TCR sequencing were frozen in liquid nitrogen and were later thawed in a 37 degrees C water bath. Purity of sorted or isolated CD4+, CD8+ and CD8+ TEMRA cells was at least 90%. RNA was extracted with the RNeasy kit and roughly 0.5 to 1 ug was reverse transcribed using random hexamers. The immunoSEQ multiplex PCR assay, which covers 54 Vbeta and 13 Jbeta segments, was used to amplify TCR beta CDR3 regions. To correct PCR amplification bias, a synthetic template baseline was used for both primer optimization and computational correction. As for the authors' bioinformatics: Reads were annotated to V, D and J genes according to IMGT and were analyzed with immunoSEQ Analyzer, with only productive sequences retained. Clonality was computed as one minus Shannon entropy normalized by log2 of the number of productive unique sequences. For each patient and control, public and private clones were evaluated within the 100 most prevalent clones. Susac-specific clones were defined as absent from healthy and MS cohorts, over a thousand published viral clones and other ImmuneACCESS disease sequences. The public reads were quality trimmed at Q25 with fastp and then assembled into clones with MiXCR by TCRdb, keeping productive beta chains. Entries that share a CDR3 protein sequence are merged under the most common genes and DNA. In this record, the V and J calls reflect TCRdb's handling and not the investigators' own analysis. In all, the sample holds 250,000 to 350,000 distinct CDR3 sequences, and around 90% of those were seen once. The leading ten clones occupy over 0.05% of the sample.

Comment on this clonotype: It has no known antigen specificity. Per-base quality was not reported, and no clone a single base away is much larger than it.

The sequenced sample was CD4+ T cells from PBMCs. This clonotype originated in a human donor with multiple sclerosis.

At the DNA level, the sequence is TGTGCCAGCAGTGTCGACGGACGTGGGGCCAACGTCCTGACTTTC. This gives the protein CASSVDGRGANVLTF. The rearrangement joined TRBV6-1 to TRBJ2-6; the D segment cannot be called with confidence. The germline V gene yields MNHNS for CDR1 and SASEGT for CDR2. From its cysteine to its phenylalanine, the CDR3 spans 15 amino acids. Just the 45-base CDR3 DNA is kept, in frame starting at base 1. A distance of 10 bases separates the germline ends of V and J, which lose 4 bases and 3 bases respectively.